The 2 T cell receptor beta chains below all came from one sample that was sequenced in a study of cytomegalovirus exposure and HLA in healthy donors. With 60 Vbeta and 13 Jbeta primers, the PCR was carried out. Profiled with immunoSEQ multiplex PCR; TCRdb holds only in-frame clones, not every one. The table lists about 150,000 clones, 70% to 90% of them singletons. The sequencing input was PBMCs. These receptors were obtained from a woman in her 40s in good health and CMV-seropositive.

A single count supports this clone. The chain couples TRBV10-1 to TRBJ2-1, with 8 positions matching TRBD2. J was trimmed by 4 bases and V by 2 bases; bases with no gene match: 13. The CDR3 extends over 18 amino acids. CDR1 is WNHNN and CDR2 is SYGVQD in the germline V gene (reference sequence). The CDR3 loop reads CASSEKRSLTGGYNEQFF. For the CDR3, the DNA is TGCGCCAGCAGTGAGAAAAGAAGTCTCACGGGAGGGTACAATGAGCAGTTCTTC.

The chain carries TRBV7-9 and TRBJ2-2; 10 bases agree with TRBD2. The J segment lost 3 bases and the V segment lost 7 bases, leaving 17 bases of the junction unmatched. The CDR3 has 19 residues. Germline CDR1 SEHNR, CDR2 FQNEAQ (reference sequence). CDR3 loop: CASTTPYASGSSDTGELFF. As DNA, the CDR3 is TGTGCCAGCACCACCCCGTACGCTAGCGGGAGTTCTGACACCGGGGAGCTGTTTTTT.